One sample yielded the 10 T cell receptor beta chains listed below, sequenced in a study of immune characterization of retroperitoneal liposarcoma. TCRdb called the PCR reads again in MiXCR, with one record for every CDR3 protein. Of about 10,000 distinct CDR3 sequences listed, roughly a quarter were seen once; the top ten hold 9.3%. The sample consisted of tumor tissue. These receptors were obtained from a female donor with retroperitoneal liposarcoma.

This clonotype has more than one count but fewer than ten. V is TRBV6-1 and J is TRBJ1-1, with D tentatively TRBD1 (6 bases). V was clipped by 7 bases and J by 4 bases, with 13 bases between them. Germline V gene sequence: CDR1 MNHNS, CDR2 SASEGT. The CDR3 contains 13 residues. The CDR3, as DNA: TGTGCCAGCAAGGAACAGGGTGGCACTGAAGCTTTCTTT. Its translation is CASKEQGGTEAFF.

The rearrangement joins TRBV12-3 or TRBV12-4 to TRBJ1-2; no clear D. Trimming shortened V by 3 bases and J by 2 bases, and 10 bases separated the two germline ends. This CDR3 comprises 14 residues. CDR3 in DNA: TGTGCCAGCAGTTTTTCTCGGAGCAACTATGGCTACACCTTC. Translating gives CASSFSRSNYGYTF.

This clonotype was picked up many times. The chain is built from TRBV6-1 and TRBJ1-2, with D uncertain. Per the germline V gene, CDR1 is MNHNS and CDR2 is SASEGT. The V end lost 2 bases, the J end lost 13 bases, and 17 bases lay between the germline ends. This CDR3 contains 13 residues. The CDR3: CASSELGGTTSTF. The CDR3 nucleotides read TGTGCCAGCAGTGAACTTGGCGGAACGACTAGCACCTTC.

This clonotype was seen at least ten times. V gene TRBV27 combines with J gene TRBJ2-1; D may be TRBD1 (5 bases). The germline V gene encodes CDR1 MNHEY and CDR2 SMNVEV (reference sequence). Trimming left V 5 bases short and J 3 bases short, with 11 bases between. The CDR3 covers 14 residues. CDR3 nucleotides: TGTGCCAGCAGTCCTAGGGGCTTCTACAATGAGCAGTTCTTC. Translating it yields CASSPRGFYNEQFF.

This clonotype was found many times. The chain is built from TRBV6-1 and TRBJ2-1; unclear D gene. Trimming took 3 bases from V and 10 from J, leaving 7 bases between them. Germline assignment: CDR1 MNHNS and CDR2 SASEGT. The CDR3 covers 11 residues. The CDR3 loop is CASSDLREQFF. CDR3 bases: TGTGCCAGCAGTGACCTGCGCGAGCAGTTCTTC.

This clonotype has a handful of counts. This chain links TRBV6-1 with TRBJ2-3; 12 positions agree with TRBD2. CDR1 and CDR2 (germline): MNHNS, SASEGT. Losses at the gene ends were 10 bases for V and 4 bases for J; bases not matched to a gene: 9. This CDR3 has 15 amino acids. This CDR3 reads CATLRTSGISDTQYF. The CDR3 DNA reads TGTGCCACCCTCAGGACTAGCGGGATCTCAGATACGCAGTATTTT.

V gene TRBV6-1 combines with J gene TRBJ2-1; either TRBD1 or TRBD2 may fit D (6 bases each). The CDR3 covers 16 residues. The V end lost 6 bases, the J end lost 10 bases, and 25 bases lay between the germline ends. Germline CDR1 is MNHNS and CDR2 is SASEGT. The CDR3 here is CASRDYSTGHTYEQFF. DNA of the CDR3: TGTGCCAGCAGGGACTATAGCACGGGACACACCTACGAGCAGTTCTTC.

This clonotype was observed a handful of times. The DNA for the CDR3 is TGTGCCAGCAGCTTAAAAGCTAGCGGGATGGGTACCGACGAGCAGTACTTC. It yields the protein CASSLKASGMGTDEQYF. V and J are TRBV7-3 and TRBJ2-7; 9 bases match TRBD2. J gave up 5 bases and V 1 base, and 12 bases lay outside the gene matches. There are 17 residues in the CDR3. Per the germline V gene, CDR1 is SGHTA and CDR2 is FQGTGA.

This clonotype appeared a few times. V gene TRBV6-6 combines with J gene TRBJ2-1; D perhaps matches TRBD1 (6 bases). Trimming removed 3 bases at V and 12 bases at J, with 15 bases between. From germline, CDR1 is MNHNY and CDR2 SVGAGI (reference sequence). CDR3 length: 13 residues. The CDR3 DNA is TGTGCCAGCAGTTATTTACAGGGTCTAGGGCAGTTCTTC. This encodes CASSYLQGLGQFF.

The chain carries TRBV6-5 and TRBJ2-5, with D unclear. Matching the DNA end better, TRBJ2-1 makes the J call doubtful. The germline V gene has CDR1 MNHEY and CDR2 SVGAGI. The CDR3 is 13 amino acids. The CDR3 DNA sequence: TGTGCCAGCAGTTACCGGGTCCAAGAGACCCAGTTCTTC. This sequence encodes CASSYRVQETQFF.